This T cell receptor (beta chain) was sequenced for a study of a mutant IDH1 vaccine in newly diagnosed glioma. Overall study context: Vaccines were begun 4-6 weeks after radiotherapy alone, or with temozolomide cycles.

This clone was seen a single time. Its antigen is currently unknown. Here immunoSEQ multiplex PCR was the method, and the copy in TCRdb shows in-frame clones only, minus some. This table has some 42,000 clones, 80% to 90% appearing once. Study-level results: The vaccine induced immune responses, and these occurred in roughly 93% of patients.

CDR3 size: 16 residues. Germline CDR1 is SEHNR and CDR2 is FQNEAQ (reference sequence). V lost 5 bases, J lost 4 bases, and 9 bases stayed unmatched. The time point was: week 5, during vaccination. In every dose of vaccine, 300 ug of mutant IDH1 20-mer peptide was given alongside topical imiquimod. This specimen was PBMCs, taken from a glioma patient whose treatment included an IDH1 peptide vaccine. V and J are TRBV7-9 and TRBJ2-3, with 10 positions matching TRBD2. This clonotype was obtained from a man aged 35 to 55 with glioma. CDR3 region: CASSAPTSGISDTQYF. CDR3 bases: TGTGCCAGCAGCGCCCCTACTAGCGGGATATCAGATACGCAGTATTTT. The variable domain in full, completed from reference TRBV7-9 and TRBJ2-3, reads DTGVSQNPRHKITKRGQNVTFRCDPISEHNRLYWYRQTLGQGPEFLTYFQNEAQLEKSRLLSDRFSAERPKGSFSTLEIQRTEQGDSAMYLCASSAPTSGISDTQYFGPGTRLTVL.